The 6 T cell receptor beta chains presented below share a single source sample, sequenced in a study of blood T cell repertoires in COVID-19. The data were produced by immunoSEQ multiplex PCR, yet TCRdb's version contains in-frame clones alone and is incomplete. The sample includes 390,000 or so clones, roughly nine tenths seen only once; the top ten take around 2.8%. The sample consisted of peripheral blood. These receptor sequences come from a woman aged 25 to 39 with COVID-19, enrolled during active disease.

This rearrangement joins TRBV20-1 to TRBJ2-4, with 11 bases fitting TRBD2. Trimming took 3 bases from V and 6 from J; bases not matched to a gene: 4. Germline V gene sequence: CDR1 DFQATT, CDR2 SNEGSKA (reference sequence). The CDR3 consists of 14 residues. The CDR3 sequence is CSASLGLAGNIQYF. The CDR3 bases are TGCAGTGCTAGTCTCGGACTAGCGGGAAACATTCAGTACTTC.

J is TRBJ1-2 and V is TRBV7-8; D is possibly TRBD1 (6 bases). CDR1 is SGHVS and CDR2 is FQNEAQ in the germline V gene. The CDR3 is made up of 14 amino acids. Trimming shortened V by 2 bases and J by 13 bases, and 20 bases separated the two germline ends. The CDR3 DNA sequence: TGTGCCAGCAGCTTACAGTTGGGGGCCGGAGAGTGCACCTTC. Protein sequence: CASSLQLGAGECTF. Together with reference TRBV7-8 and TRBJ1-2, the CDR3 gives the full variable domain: GAGVSQSPRYKVAKRGQDVALRCDPISGHVSLFWYQQALGQGPEFLTYFQNEAQLDKSGLPSDRFFAERPEGSVSTLKIQRTQQEDSAVYLCASSLQLGAGECTFGSGTRLTVV.

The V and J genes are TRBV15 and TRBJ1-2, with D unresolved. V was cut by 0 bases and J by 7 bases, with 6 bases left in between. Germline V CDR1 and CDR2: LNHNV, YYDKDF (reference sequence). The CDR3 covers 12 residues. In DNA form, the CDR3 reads TGTGCCACCAGCAGAGATTTGAGTGGCTACACCTTC. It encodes CATSRDLSGYTF.

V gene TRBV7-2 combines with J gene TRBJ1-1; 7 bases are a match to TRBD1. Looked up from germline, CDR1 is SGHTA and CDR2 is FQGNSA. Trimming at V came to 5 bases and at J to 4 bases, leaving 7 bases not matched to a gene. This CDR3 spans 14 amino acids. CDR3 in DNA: TGTGCCAGCAGCCCGCAGGGGGGCCTCACTGAAGCTTTCTTT. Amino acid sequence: CASSPQGGLTEAFF.

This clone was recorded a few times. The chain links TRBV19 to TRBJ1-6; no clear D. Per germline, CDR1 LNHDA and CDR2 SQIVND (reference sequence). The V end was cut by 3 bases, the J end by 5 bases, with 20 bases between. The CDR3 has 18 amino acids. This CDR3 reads CASSIRLAGGANNSPLHF. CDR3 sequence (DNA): TGTGCCAGTAGTATTCGGTTAGCGGGTGGAGCAAATAATTCACCCCTCCACTTT.

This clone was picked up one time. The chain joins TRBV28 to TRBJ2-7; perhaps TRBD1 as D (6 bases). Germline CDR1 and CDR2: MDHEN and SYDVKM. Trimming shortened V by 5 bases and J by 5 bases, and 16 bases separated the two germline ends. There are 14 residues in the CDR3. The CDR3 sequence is CASSVYRASDEQYF. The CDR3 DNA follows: TGTGCCAGCAGTGTATACAGGGCTTCCGACGAGCAGTACTTC.